This T cell receptor (beta chain) comes out of a study of blood T cells in healthy people across ages. Study-wide findings and caveats: Strong correlation existed between TCR beta diversity and naive T cell percentage.

In regard to this clonotype: Its antigen is undetermined.

Then a second PCR, running roughly 7 to 11 cycles, was carried out with a sample-barcoded 5' primer and a J-beta primer mix. TCRdb called the 5' RACE reads again in MiXCR, with one record for every CDR3 protein. Of over 550,000 distinct CDR3 sequences listed, 25% to 30% were seen once; the top ten hold less than 20%. Germline lookup yields CDR1 SGHTA and CDR2 FQGNSA. The V and J ends lost 4 bases and 7 bases respectively, with 21 bases between them. This CDR3 has 16 residues. The TCR was taken from a woman older than 75 in good health. V usage is TRBV7-2 and J usage is TRBJ2-3; a weak D match, TRBD2 (7 bases). The specimen sequenced was blood. CDR3 protein: CASSSVGGGRVNTQYF. CDR3 in DNA: TGTGCCAGCAGCTCCGTGGGGGGGGGCCGCGTTAATACGCAGTATTTT.